The rows below give T cell receptor beta chains drawn from one sample of a study of T cells in Graves' hyperthyroidism and ophthalmopathy. TCRdb re-called the multiplex PCR reads through MiXCR, storing one row per CDR3 protein. Of over 350,000 distinct CDR3 sequences listed, more than 13% were seen once; the top ten hold 25% to 30%. Sequencing input: blood. The receptor source for this set is a man between 45 and 60 years old with Graves' ophthalmopathy. CDR3s include the opening cysteine and the closing phenylalanine or tryptophan. A D gene is named only where the DNA matches it firmly. For some rows the clone size is stated as once, few or many, or as a class when expanded; others skip it.

many,TRBJ1-1,TRBV2,.,TGTGCCAGCAGTGAAGCGGCCCGAGGATTGGGGGCGGCTTTCTTT,CASSEAARGLGAAFF
many,TRBJ2-1,TRBV24-1,TRBD2,TGTGCCACCAGTGATTTTGTTGCAGGGACTAGCGGGAAGGAGGATGAGCAGTTCTTC,CATSDFVAGTSGKEDEQFF
.,TRBJ2-2,TRBV19,.,TGTGCCAGTAGTGAGTTCGGATTCAACACCGGGGAGCTGTTTTTT,CASSEFGFNTGELFF
many,TRBJ2-3,TRBV24-1,TRBD1,TGTGCCACCAGTGATTTACAGGGGGCAGGGGATACGCAGTATTTT,CATSDLQGAGDTQYF
many,TRBJ1-2,TRBV27,.,TGTGCCAGCAGTTTATCCCCGGGTCTCCATGGCTACACCTTC,CASSLSPGLHGYTF
many,TRBJ2-7,TRBV20-1,TRBD2,TGCAGTGCTAGAAATAGCGGGAGGGCAAGAACCTACGAGCAGTACTTC,CSARNSGRARTYEQYF
.,TRBJ2-2,TRBV15,.,TGTGCCACCAACAAACGTTTTGGGAGACCTGAGACCGGGGAGCTGTTTTTT,CATNKRFGRPETGELFF
many,TRBJ2-7,TRBV20-1,TRBD1,TGCAGTGCTAGAGATCGGGCAGGGGGCGTTTCCGAGCAGTACTTC,CSARDRAGGVSEQYF
many,TRBJ2-5,TRBV19,.,TGTGCCAGTACGGGGCGTAGTAGGGAGACCCAGTACTTC,CASTGRSRETQYF
.,TRBJ2-1,TRBV5-4,TRBD2,TGTGCCAGCAGCTCTTTAGCGGGAGGGGACTACAATGAGCAGTTCTTC,CASSSLAGGDYNEQFF
many,TRBJ1-1,TRBV6-2/TRBV6-3,.,TGTGCCAGCAGACCGCGGGGGAACACTGAAGCTTTCTTT,CASRPRGNTEAFF
many,TRBJ2-2,TRBV30,.,TGTGCCTGGAGTGCGACAGGAACCGGGGAGCTGTTTTTT,CAWSATGTGELFF
once,TRBJ2-1,TRBV11-2,.,TGTGCCAGCAGCTTCGGCTTAGGTTGGGTATACAATGAGCAGTTCTTC,CASSFGLGWVYNEQFF
many,TRBJ1-1,TRBV5-5,.,TGTGCCAGCAGCCCAACGACCACTGAAGCTTTCTTT,CASSPTTTEAFF
few,TRBJ2-5,TRBV6-1,.,TGTGCCAGCAGTGAAGTGTTGCGGGAGACCCAGTACTTC,CASSEVLRETQYF
many,TRBJ2-7,TRBV10-3,.,TGTGCCATCAGTGAATGGGCAGGAGAGCAGTACTTC,CAISEWAGEQYF
.,TRBJ2-1,TRBV4-1,TRBD2,TGCGCCAGCAGCCCGGGGGGGGGGGAAGAACAGTTCTTC,CASSPGGGEEQFF
many,TRBJ2-5,TRBV20-1,TRBD1,TGCAGTGCTAGATCAGGGGGCGGACGGGAGACCCAGTACTTC,CSARSGGGRETQYF
few,TRBJ2-7,TRBV25-1,TRBD1,TGTGCCAGCAGTGAGCGGGGAGGACAGGGTTCCTACGAGCAGTACTTC,CASSERGGQGSYEQYF
many,TRBJ1-5,TRBV2,.,TGTGCCAGCAGTGAAGCGGCGGCTAAGGGCAATCAGCCCCAGCATTTT,CASSEAAAKGNQPQHF
many,TRBJ1-4,TRBV2,.,TGTGCCAGCAGTCCACAGGGATACAATGAAAAACTGTTTTTT,CASSPQGYNEKLFF
few,TRBJ2-2,TRBV4-1,TRBD2,TGCGCCAGCAGCCAAGCGACTAGCGCTAACACCGGGGAGCTGTTTTTT,CASSQATSANTGELFF
many,TRBJ2-5,TRBV3-1,.,TGTGCCAGCAGCCACACCCGTAGCGTTGGAAAAGAGACCCAGTACTTC,CASSHTRSVGKETQYF
many,TRBJ1-2,TRBV6-1,TRBD1,TGTGCCAGCAGTTACTTACAGGGGGCCAGCTATGGCTACACCTTC,CASSYLQGASYGYTF
many,TRBJ1-2,TRBV24-1,TRBD1,TGTGCCACCAGTGCCCCAGTAGGCGGGCAGGGGGGCTATGGCTACACCTTC,CATSAPVGGQGGYGYTF
many,TRBJ2-5,TRBV5-1,TRBD2,TGCGCCAGCAGGCTCAGGACTAGCGTCCAAGGGGGTTCAGTGGCCCAGTACTTC,CASRLRTSVQGGSVAQYF
many,TRBJ2-1,TRBV24-1,.,TGTGCCACCAGTGATACCGCAGGATCGATCGAGCAGTTCTTC,CATSDTAGSIEQFF
many,TRBJ2-5,TRBV20-1,TRBD2,TGCAGTGCTAGAGATAGTAGCGGGAGTAGCGGGACCCAGTACTTC,CSARDSSGSSGTQYF